This entry concerns a single TCR beta chain. Original handling: Scientists estimated how many nucleated cells there were by amplifying reference gene primers. Clones were read by immunoSEQ multiplex PCR, and TCRdb kept only the in-frame ones, dropping some. V and J calls and clone size are as listed in that table; D and trimming were resolved from the DNA. This table holds roughly 190,000 clones, approximately 84% found once. The CDR3 runs 16 residues. V lost 1 base to trimming and J lost 0 bases; unmatched junction nucleotides: 6. Germline loops: CDR1 SGHVS, CDR2 FNYEAQ. The source of the sample is a study of blood T cell repertoires in COVID-19. Study context: Whether acute or convalescent, the COVID-19 samples came from the United States, Italy and Spain. Sources were T cells, B-cell-depleted T cells, or PBMCs; the material itself was cDNA or gDNA.

The TCR was taken from a human donor with acute or convalescent COVID-19. The donor label of this sample is uncertain. The rearrangement joins TRBV7-6 to TRBJ2-7; 7 bases match TRBD1. The sequencing input was peripheral blood. CDR3 coding DNA: TGTGCCAGCAGCTTAGATGCCAGGGGGTTCTCCTACGAGCAGTACTTC. It specifies CASSLDARGFSYEQYF.